Listed below are T cell receptor beta chains from one sample, sequenced in a study of kidney transplant recipient with SARS-CoV-2 infection. TCRdb re-analysed the reads in MiXCR, keeping a single row per CDR3 protein. The sample lists roughly 230,000 distinct CDR3 sequences, roughly 26% occurring once. The specimen comprised a blood sample, sampled at baseline and on roughly day 110 from a kidney transplant recipient. The receptors were sampled from a male patient aged 30 to 40 who had COVID-19 and was a kidney transplant recipient. Some T cells may be graft donor cells. Each CDR3 is given with its conserved first and last residue. D genes are given only for firm matches. For some rows the clone size is stated as once, few or many, or as a class when expanded; others skip it.

V	D	J	size	CDR3	DNA
TRBV3-1	TRBD2	TRBJ2-7	many	CASSQELAGDPGEQYF	TGTGCCAGCAGCCAAGAACTAGCGGGAGACCCGGGGGAGCAGTACTTC
TRBV19	TRBD2	TRBJ2-2	few	CASSIATGGSAGELFF	TGTGCCAGTAGTATAGCCACCGGGGGGAGTGCCGGGGAGCTGTTTTTT
TRBV4-3	-	TRBJ1-2	many	CASSPCEGRRKTYGYTF	TGCGCCAGCAGCCCGTGTGAAGGACGTCGAAAGACCTATGGCTACACCTTC
TRBV6-5	-	TRBJ2-7	many	CASTRDGALYEQYF	TGTGCCAGCACCAGGGACGGTGCTTTGTACGAGCAGTACTTC
TRBV7-9	-	TRBJ1-2	many	CASSQTRYHGKTYGYTF	TGTGCCAGCAGCCAGACTAGATACCATGGAAAGACCTATGGCTACACCTTC
TRBV5-1	-	TRBJ2-2	many	CASTPQGLNTGELFF	TGCGCCAGCACCCCCCAAGGGCTTAACACCGGGGAGCTGTTTTTT
TRBV11-1	-	TRBJ1-2	-	CASSPQCKAGKTYGYTF	TGTGCCAGCAGCCCCCAATGTAAGGCTGGAAAGACCTATGGCTACACCTTC
TRBV7-9	-	TRBJ2-5	many	CASSLGSGQETQYF	TGTGCCAGCAGCTTAGGTAGCGGACAAGAGACCCAGTACTTC
TRBV10-1	-	TRBJ2-7	many	CASRAAFMGETYEQYF	TGCGCCAGCAGGGCCGCCTTCATGGGGGAGACCTACGAGCAGTACTTC
TRBV6-5	TRBD1	TRBJ1-2	many	CASSYTKAAGQYYGYTF	TGTGCCAGCAGTTACACCAAAGCGGCGGGACAGTACTATGGCTACACCTTC